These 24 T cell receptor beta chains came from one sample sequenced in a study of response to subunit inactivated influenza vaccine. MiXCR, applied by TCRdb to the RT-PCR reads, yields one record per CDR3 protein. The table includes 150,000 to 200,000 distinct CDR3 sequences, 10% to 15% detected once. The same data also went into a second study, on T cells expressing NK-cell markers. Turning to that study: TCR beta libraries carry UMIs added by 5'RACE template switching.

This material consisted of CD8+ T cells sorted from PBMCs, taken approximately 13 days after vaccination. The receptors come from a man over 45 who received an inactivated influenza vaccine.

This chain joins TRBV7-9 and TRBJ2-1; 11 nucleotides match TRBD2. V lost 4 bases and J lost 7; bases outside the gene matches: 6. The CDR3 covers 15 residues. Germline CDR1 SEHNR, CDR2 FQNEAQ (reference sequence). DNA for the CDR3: TGTGCCAGCAGCTGGGGGACTAGCGGATGGAATGAGCAGTTCTTC. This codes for CASSWGTSGWNEQFF.

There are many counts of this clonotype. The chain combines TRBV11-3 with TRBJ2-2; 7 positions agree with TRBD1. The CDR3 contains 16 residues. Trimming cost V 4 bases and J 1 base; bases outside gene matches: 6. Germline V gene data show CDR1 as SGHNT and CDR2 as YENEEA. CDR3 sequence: CASSSWDSLNTGELFF. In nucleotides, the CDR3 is TGTGCCAGCAGCTCGTGGGACAGCTTGAACACCGGGGAGCTGTTTTTT. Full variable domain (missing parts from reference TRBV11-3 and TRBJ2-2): EAGVVQSPRYKIIEKKQPVAFWCNPISGHNTLYWYLQNLGQGPELLIRYENEEAVDDSQLPKDRFSAERLKGVDSTLKIQPAELGDSAVYLCASSSWDSLNTGELFFGEGSRLTVL.

This chain's CDR3 is CASSLGYLETQYF. For the CDR3, the DNA is TGTGCCAGCAGTTTGGGGTATTTGGAGACCCAGTACTTC. The chain employs TRBV12-3 or TRBV12-4 and TRBJ2-5; no reliable D call. This CDR3 is built from 13 residues. Trimming removed 3 bases at V and 5 bases at J, with 10 bases between.

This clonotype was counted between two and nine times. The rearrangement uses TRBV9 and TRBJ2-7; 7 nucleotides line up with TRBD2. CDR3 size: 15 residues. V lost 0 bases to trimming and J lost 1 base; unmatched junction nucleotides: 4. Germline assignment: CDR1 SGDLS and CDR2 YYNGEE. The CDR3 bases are TGTGCCAGCAGCGTAGCTGCTAGCGGTTCCTACGAGCAGTACTTC. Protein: CASSVAASGSYEQYF. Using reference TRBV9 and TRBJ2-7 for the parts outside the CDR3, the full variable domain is DSGVTQTPKHLITATGQRVTLRCSPRSGDLSVYWYQQSLDQGLQFLIQYYNGEERAKGNILERFSAQQFPDLHSELNLSSLELGDSALYFCASSVAASGSYEQYFGPGTRLTVT.

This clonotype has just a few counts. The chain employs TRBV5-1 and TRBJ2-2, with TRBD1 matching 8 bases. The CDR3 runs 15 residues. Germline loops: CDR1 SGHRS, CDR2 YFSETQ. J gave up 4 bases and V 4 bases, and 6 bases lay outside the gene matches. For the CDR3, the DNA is TGCGCCAGCAGCGAGCGACAGGGGACCACCGGGGAGCTGTTTTTT. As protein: CASSERQGTTGELFF.

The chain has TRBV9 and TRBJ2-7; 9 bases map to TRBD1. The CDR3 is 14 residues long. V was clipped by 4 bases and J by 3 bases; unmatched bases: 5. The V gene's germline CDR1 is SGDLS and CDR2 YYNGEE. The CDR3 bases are TGTGCCAGCAGCTCGGGACAGGGCGACTACGAGCAGTACTTC. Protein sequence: CASSSGQGDYEQYF.

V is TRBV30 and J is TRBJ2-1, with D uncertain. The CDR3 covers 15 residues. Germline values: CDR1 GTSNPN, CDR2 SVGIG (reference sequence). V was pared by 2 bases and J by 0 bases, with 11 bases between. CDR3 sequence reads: CAWSPRPLSYNEQFF. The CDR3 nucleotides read TGTGCCTGGAGTCCACGGCCCCTCTCCTACAATGAGCAGTTCTTC.

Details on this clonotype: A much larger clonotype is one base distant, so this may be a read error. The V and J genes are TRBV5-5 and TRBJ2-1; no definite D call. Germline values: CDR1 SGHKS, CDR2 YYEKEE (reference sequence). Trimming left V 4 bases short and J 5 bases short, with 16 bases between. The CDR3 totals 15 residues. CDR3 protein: CASSRFSGSNNEQFF. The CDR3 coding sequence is TGTGCCAGCAGCCGCTTTAGTGGGTCGAACAATGAGCAGTTCTTC.

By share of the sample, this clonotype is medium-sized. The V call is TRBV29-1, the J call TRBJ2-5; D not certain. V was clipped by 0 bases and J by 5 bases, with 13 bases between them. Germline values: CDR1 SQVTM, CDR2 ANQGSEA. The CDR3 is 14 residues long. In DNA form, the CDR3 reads TGCAGCGTTGAAGATCTCCGTTTTGTGGAGACCCAGTACTTC. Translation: CSVEDLRFVETQYF.

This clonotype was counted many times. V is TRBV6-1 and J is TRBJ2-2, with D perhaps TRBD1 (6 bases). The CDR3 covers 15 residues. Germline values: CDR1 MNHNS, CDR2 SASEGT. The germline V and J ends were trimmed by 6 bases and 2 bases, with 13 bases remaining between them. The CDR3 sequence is CASSPDRINTGELFF. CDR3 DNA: TGTGCCAGCAGCCCTGACAGGATAAACACCGGGGAGCTGTTTTTT.

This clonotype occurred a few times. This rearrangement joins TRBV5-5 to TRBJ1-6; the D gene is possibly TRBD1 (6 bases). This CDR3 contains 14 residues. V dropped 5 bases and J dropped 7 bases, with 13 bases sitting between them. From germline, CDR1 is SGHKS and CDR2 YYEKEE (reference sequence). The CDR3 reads CASRIGQSNSPLHF. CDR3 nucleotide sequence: TGTGCCAGCAGAATTGGACAGTCCAATTCACCCCTCCACTTT.

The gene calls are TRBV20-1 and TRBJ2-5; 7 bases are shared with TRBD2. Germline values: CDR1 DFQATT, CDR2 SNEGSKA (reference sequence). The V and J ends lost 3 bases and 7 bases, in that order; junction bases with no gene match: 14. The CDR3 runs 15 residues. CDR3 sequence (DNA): TGCAGTGCTAGCCCCCCCAACGCGGGAGCCGGGACCCAGTACTTC. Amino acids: CSASPPNAGAGTQYF.

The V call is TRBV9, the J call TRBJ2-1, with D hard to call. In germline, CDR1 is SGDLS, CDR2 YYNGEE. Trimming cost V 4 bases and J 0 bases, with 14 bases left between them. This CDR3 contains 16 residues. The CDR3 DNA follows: TGTGCCAGCAGCCCCCGGCCTCATCTCTCCTACAATGAGCAGTTCTTC. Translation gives CASSPRPHLSYNEQFF.

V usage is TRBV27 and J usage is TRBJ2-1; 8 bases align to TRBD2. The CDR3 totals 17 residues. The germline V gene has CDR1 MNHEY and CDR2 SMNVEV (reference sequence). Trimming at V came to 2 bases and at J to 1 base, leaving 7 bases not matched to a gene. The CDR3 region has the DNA TGTGCCAGCAGTTTAATTACCCCGGGGGGGTCCTACAATGAGCAGTTCTTC. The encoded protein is CASSLITPGGSYNEQFF.

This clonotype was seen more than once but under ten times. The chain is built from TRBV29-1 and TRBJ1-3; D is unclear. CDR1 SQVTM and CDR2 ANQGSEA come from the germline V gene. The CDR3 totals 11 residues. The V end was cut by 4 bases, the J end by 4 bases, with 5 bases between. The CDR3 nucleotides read TGCAGCGTTGTTTCCGGAAACACCATATATTTT. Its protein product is CSVVSGNTIYF.

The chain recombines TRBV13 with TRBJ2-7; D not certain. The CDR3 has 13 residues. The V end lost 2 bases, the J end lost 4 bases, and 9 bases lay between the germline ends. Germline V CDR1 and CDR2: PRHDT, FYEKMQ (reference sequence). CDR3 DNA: TGTGCCAGCAGCTTAAGAGTAGGATACGAGCAGTACTTC. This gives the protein CASSLRVGYEQYF.

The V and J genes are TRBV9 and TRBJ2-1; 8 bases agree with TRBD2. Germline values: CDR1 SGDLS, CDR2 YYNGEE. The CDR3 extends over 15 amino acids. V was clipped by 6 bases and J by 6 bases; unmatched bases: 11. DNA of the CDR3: TGTGCCAGCACCCCACGGGAGGGAGGGCCCAATGAGCAGTTCTTC. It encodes CASTPREGGPNEQFF.

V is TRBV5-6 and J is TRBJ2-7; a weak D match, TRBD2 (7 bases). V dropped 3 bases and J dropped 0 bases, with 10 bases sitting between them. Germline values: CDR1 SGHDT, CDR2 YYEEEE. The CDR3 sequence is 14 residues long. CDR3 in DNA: TGTGCCAGCAGCTGGGGAGGGGGCTCCTACGAGCAGTACTTC. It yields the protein CASSWGGGSYEQYF.

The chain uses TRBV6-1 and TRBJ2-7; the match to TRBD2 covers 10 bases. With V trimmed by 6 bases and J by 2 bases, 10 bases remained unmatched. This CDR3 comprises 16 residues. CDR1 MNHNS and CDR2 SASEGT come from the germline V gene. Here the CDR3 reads CASSRFGSGRAYEQYF. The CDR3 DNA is TGTGCCAGCAGCCGATTCGGGAGCGGGAGGGCCTACGAGCAGTACTTC.

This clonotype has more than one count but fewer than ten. The CDR3 loop is CASSAPLFYEQYF. CDR3 nucleotide sequence: TGTGCCAGCAGCGCCCCACTATTCTACGAGCAGTACTTC. This rearrangement joins TRBV7-9 to TRBJ2-7; D ambiguous. V lost 5 bases and J 3 bases, leaving 11 bases between the germline ends. Germline lookup yields CDR1 SEHNR and CDR2 FQNEAQ (reference sequence). The length of the CDR3 is 13 residues.

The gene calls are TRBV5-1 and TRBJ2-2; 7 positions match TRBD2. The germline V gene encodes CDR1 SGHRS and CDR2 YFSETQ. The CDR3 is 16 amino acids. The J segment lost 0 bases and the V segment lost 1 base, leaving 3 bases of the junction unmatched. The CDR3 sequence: CASSLWGGSNTGELFF. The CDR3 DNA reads TGCGCCAGCAGCTTGTGGGGGGGATCGAACACCGGGGAGCTGTTTTTT. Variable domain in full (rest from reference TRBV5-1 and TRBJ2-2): KAGVTQTPRYLIKTRGQQVTLSCSPISGHRSVSWYQQTPGQGLQFLFEYFSETQRNKGNFPGRFSGRQFSNSRSEMNVSTLELGDSALYLCASSLWGGSNTGELFFGEGSRLTVL.

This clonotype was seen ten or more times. The CDR3 DNA is TGTGCCAGCAGTTACTCGATAAAGGGGACAGCGGTTTACAATGAGCAGTTCTTC. Its protein product is CASSYSIKGTAVYNEQFF. The chain joins TRBV6-2 or TRBV6-3 to TRBJ2-1; 7 bases are a match to TRBD1. The CDR3 is 18 residues long. V shed 0 bases, J shed 4 bases, and the junction held 12 bases outside the gene matches. Germline V gives CDR1 MNHEY, CDR2 SVGEGT.

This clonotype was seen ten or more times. CDR3 region: CAGGRRIFHNEQFF. The DNA for the CDR3 is TGTGCCGGGGGTCGGAGGATCTTCCACAATGAGCAGTTCTTC. The rearrangement links TRBV6-1 to TRBJ2-1, with D perhaps TRBD1 or TRBD2 (5 bases each). Between the trimmed V and J ends, which lost 11 bases and 5 bases, there was a span of 19 bases. There are 14 residues in the CDR3. Germline CDR1 reads MNHNS; CDR2 reads SASEGT.

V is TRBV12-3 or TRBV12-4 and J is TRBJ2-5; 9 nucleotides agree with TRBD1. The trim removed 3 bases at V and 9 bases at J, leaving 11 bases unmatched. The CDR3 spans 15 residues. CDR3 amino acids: CASSFYGTGLMAQYF. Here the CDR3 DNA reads TGTGCCAGCAGTTTTTACGGGACAGGGTTGATGGCCCAGTACTTC.